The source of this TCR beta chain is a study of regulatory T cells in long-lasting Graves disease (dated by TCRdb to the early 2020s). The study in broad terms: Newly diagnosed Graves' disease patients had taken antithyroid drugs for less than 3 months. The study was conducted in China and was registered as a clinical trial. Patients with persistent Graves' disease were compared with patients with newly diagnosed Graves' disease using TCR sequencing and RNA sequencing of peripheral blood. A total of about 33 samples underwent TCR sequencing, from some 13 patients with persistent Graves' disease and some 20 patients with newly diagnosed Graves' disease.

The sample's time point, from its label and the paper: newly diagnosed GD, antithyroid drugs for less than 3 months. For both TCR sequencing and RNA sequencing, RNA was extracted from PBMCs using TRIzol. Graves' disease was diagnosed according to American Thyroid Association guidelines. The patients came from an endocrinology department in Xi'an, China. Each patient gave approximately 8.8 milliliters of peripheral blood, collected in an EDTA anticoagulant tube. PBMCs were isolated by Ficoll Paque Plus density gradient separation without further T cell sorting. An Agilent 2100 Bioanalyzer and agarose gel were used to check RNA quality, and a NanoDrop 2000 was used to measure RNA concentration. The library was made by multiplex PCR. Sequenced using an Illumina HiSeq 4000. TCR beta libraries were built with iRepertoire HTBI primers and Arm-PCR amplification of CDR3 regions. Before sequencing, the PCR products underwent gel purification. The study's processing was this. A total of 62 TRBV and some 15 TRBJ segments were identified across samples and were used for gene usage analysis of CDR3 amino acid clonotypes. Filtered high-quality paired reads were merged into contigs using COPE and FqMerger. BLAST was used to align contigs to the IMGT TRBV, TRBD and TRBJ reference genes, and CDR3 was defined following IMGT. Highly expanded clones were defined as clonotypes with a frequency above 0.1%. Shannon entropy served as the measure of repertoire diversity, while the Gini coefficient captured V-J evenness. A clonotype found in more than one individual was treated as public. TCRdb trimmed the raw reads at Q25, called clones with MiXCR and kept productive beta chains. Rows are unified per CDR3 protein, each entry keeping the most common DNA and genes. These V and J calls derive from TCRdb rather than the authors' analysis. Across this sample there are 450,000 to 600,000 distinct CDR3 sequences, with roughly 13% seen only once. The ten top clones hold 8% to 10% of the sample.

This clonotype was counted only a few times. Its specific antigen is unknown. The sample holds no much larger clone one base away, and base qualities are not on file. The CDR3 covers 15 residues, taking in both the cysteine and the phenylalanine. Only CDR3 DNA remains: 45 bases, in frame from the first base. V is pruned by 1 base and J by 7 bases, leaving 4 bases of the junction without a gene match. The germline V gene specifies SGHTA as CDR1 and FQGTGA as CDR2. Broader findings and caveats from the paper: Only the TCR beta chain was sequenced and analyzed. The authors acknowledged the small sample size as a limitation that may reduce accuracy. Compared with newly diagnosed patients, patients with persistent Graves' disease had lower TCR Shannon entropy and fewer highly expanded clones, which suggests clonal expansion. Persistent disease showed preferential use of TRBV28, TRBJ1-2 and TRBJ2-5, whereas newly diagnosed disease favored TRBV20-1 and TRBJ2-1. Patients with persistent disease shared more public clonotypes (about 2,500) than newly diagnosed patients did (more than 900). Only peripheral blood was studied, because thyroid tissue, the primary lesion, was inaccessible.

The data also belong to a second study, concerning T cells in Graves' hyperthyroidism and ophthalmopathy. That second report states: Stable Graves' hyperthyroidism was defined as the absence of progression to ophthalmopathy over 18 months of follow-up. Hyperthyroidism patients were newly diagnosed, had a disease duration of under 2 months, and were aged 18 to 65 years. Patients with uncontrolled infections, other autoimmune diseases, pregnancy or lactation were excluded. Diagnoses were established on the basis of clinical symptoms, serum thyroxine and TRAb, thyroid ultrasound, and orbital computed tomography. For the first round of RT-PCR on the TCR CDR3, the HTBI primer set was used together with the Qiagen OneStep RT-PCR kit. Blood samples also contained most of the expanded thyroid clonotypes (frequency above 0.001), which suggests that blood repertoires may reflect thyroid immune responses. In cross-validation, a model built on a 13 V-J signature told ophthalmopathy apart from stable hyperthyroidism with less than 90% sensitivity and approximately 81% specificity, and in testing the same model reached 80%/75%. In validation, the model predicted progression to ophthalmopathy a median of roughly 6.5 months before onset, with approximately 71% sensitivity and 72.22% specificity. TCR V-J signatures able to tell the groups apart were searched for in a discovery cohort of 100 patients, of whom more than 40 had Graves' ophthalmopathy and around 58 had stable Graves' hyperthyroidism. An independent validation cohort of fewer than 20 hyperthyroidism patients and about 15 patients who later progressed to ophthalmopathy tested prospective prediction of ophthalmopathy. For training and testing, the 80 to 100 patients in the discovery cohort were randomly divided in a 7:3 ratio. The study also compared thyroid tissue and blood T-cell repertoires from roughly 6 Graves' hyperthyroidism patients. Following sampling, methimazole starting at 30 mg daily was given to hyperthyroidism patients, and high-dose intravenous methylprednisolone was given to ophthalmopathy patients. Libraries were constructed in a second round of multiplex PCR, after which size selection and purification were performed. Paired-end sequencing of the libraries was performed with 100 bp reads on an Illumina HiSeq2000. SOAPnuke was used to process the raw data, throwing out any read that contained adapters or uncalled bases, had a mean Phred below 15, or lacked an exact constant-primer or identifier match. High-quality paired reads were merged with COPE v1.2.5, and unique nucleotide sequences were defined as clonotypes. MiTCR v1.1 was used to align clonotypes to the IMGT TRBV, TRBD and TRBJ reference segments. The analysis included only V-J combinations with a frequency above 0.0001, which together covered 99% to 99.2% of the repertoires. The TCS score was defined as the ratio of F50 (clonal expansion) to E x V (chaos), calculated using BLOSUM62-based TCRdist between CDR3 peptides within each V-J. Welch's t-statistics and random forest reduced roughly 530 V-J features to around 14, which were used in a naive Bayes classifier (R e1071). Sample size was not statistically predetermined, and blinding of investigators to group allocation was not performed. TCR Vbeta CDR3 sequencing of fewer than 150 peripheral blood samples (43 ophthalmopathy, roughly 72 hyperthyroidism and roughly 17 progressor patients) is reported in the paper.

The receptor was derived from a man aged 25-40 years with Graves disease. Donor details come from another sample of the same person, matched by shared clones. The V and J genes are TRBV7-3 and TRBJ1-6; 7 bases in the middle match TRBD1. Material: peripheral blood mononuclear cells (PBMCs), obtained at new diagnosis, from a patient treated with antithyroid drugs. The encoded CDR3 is CASSLMAGGNSPLHF. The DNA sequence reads TGTGCCAGCAGCTTAATGGCAGGGGGAAATTCACCCCTCCACTTT.